A single sample gave rise to the 28 T cell receptor beta chains below, sequenced in a study of cytomegalovirus exposure and HLA in healthy donors. Vbeta (60) and Jbeta (13) primers were used in the PCR. Here immunoSEQ multiplex PCR was the method, and the copy in TCRdb shows in-frame clones only, minus some. The sample shows more than 90,000 clones, 75% to 80% of them seen only once. The sample consisted of PBMCs. The receptors shown here come from a female donor in good health and CMV-seronegative.

The V and J genes are TRBV9 and TRBJ1-3, with TRBD1 matching 11 bases. CDR3 size: 16 residues. CDR1 and CDR2 (germline): SGDLS, YYNGEE. The junction had 6 bases not matched to a gene; V was cut back by 3 bases and J by 4 bases. The CDR3 nucleotides are TGTGCCAGCAGCGCTCAGGACAGGGGGCTCGGAAACACCATATATTTT. This codes for CASSAQDRGLGNTIYF. Full variable domain (missing parts from reference TRBV9 and TRBJ1-3): DSGVTQTPKHLITATGQRVTLRCSPRSGDLSVYWYQQSLDQGLQFLIQYYNGEERAKGNILERFSAQQFPDLHSELNLSSLELGDSALYFCASSAQDRGLGNTIYFGEGSWLTVV.

This clone came up a few times. The rearrangement joins TRBV11-2 to TRBJ2-1; 12 bases agree with TRBD1. The CDR3 loop spans 15 amino acids. Germline CDR1 reads SGHAT; CDR2 reads FQNNGV. V lost 2 bases to trimming and J lost 7 bases; unmatched junction nucleotides: 3. CDR3 DNA sequence: TGTGCCAGCAGCTTACCGGGACAGGGGGCTAATGAGCAGTTCTTC. It encodes CASSLPGQGANEQFF.

Only a few counts were recorded for this clone. The rearrangement uses TRBV4-1 and TRBJ1-3; the D gene is possibly TRBD1 (6 bases). This CDR3 comprises 17 residues. Germline V CDR1 and CDR2: MGHRA, YSYEKL. With 1 base removed from V and 0 bases from J, the gap between germline ends came to 13 bases. The CDR3 here is CASSQGPQGNSGNTIYF. Written as DNA, the CDR3 is TGCGCCAGCAGCCAAGGCCCCCAGGGGAACTCTGGAAACACCATATATTTT.

The rearrangement joins TRBV7-2 to TRBJ2-7; 12 nucleotides align to TRBD2. Per germline, CDR1 SGHTA and CDR2 FQGNSA. The CDR3 covers 17 residues. Trimming cost V 5 bases and J 3 bases; bases outside gene matches: 11. The CDR3 region is CASSAQLTSGSGYEQYF. In DNA, the CDR3 is TGTGCCAGCAGCGCCCAACTGACTAGCGGGAGTGGCTACGAGCAGTACTTC. The whole variable domain, remainder taken from reference TRBV7-2 and TRBJ2-7, is GAGVSQSPSNKVTEKGKDVELRCDPISGHTALYWYRQSLGQGLEFLIYFQGNSAPDKSGLPSDRFSAERTGGSVSTLTIQRTQQEDSAVYLCASSAQLTSGSGYEQYFGPGTRLTVT.

J is TRBJ2-7 and V is TRBV6-8; 7 bases align to TRBD1. The CDR3 is made up of 14 amino acids. Trimming at V came to 5 bases and at J to 2 bases, leaving 6 bases not matched to a gene. Germline CDR1 MNHGY, CDR2 SAAAGT. DNA of the CDR3: TGTGCCAGCAGTCGACCAGGGGGTCCCTACGAGCAGTACTTC. Translated: CASSRPGGPYEQYF.

The V call is TRBV28, the J call TRBJ2-7; TRBD2 might be the D (5 bases). V lost 6 bases to trimming and J lost 1 base, with 25 bases between them. The CDR3 has 18 amino acids. Looked up from germline, CDR1 is MDHEN and CDR2 is SYDVKM. The CDR3 DNA reads as TGTGCCAGCAGCCGAGCCCCTTACTCGGCTAGCTCTTCCTACGAGCAGTACTTC. Translation gives CASSRAPYSASSSYEQYF.

The rearrangement joins TRBV6-5 to TRBJ2-1; D possibly corresponds to TRBD1 (6 bases). CDR3 length: 12 residues. Germline V CDR1 and CDR2: MNHEY, SVGAGI. V lost 6 bases, J lost 3 bases, and 6 bases lay in between. CDR3 bases: TGTGCCAGCAGCAGGGGCTACAATGAGCAGTTCTTC. This translates into CASSRGYNEQFF.

There are a few counts of this clone. This rearrangement joins TRBV9 to TRBJ2-1, with 7 positions matching TRBD1. CDR3 length equals 14 residues. With V trimmed by 0 bases and J by 3 bases, 0 bases remained unmatched. From germline, CDR1 is SGDLS and CDR2 YYNGEE. The CDR3 region is CASSVGQGYNEQFF. CDR3 bases: TGTGCCAGCAGCGTAGGACAGGGCTACAATGAGCAGTTCTTC.

This rearrangement joins TRBV14 to TRBJ2-5; weak D call: TRBD1 (5 bases). CDR3 length: 15 amino acids. The V end was cut by 2 bases, the J end by 5 bases, with 15 bases between. The germline CDR1 and CDR2 sequences are SGHDN and FVKESK. CDR3 sequence (DNA): TGTGCCAGCAGCCAAACCCTTGGGGCTCGGGAGACCCAGTACTTC. It encodes CASSQTLGARETQYF.

The chain employs TRBV28 and TRBJ2-7; 7 bases are a match to TRBD1. Germline CDR1 reads MDHEN; CDR2 reads SYDVKM. J lost 6 bases, V lost 5 bases, and 4 bases had no gene match. The CDR3 runs 12 residues. The CDR3 region is CASSPDRAEQYF. As DNA, the CDR3 is TGTGCCAGCAGTCCCGACAGGGCCGAGCAGTACTTC. The whole variable domain, filled in from reference TRBV28 and TRBJ2-7, reads DVKVTQSSRYLVKRTGEKVFLECVQDMDHENMFWYRQDPGLGLRLIYFSYDVKMKEKGDIPEGYSVSREKKERFSLILESASTNQTSMYLCASSPDRAEQYFGPGTRLTVT.

The CDR3 nucleotides are TGTGCCAGTAGTCCCTCAAGATCGGGTGTCAACACTGAAGCTTTCTTT. It translates to CASSPSRSGVNTEAFF. V and J are TRBV19 and TRBJ1-1, with D uncertain. There are 16 residues in the CDR3. Germline CDR1 and CDR2: LNHDA and SQIVND (reference sequence). Trimming cost V 5 bases and J 2 bases, with 18 bases left between them.

This rearrangement joins TRBV6-5 to TRBJ2-5; 7 bases match TRBD2. The CDR3 length is 12 residues. J was trimmed by 11 bases and V by 0 bases; bases with no gene match: 3. Germline lookup yields CDR1 MNHEY and CDR2 SVGAGI. This CDR3 reads CASSYSGGEQYF. The DNA for the CDR3 is TGTGCCAGCAGTTACTCGGGGGGGGAGCAGTACTTC.

The chain combines TRBV5-6 with TRBJ1-5, with TRBD1 matching over 7 bases. CDR3 size: 15 residues. After removal of 0 bases from V and 4 bases from J, the junction contained 4 bases not matched to a gene. CDR1 is SGHDT and CDR2 is YYEEEE in the germline V gene. The CDR3 loop is CASSLGLQGNQPQHF. CDR3 DNA: TGTGCCAGCAGCTTGGGTCTACAGGGGAATCAGCCCCAGCATTTT.

This clone appeared a few times. The chain carries TRBV28 and TRBJ2-7; D possibly corresponds to TRBD2 (6 bases). The germline gives CDR1 MDHEN, CDR2 SYDVKM. The V and J ends lost 5 bases and 0 bases respectively, with 14 bases between them. The CDR3 consists of 15 residues. CDR3 loop: CASSSPGEASYEQYF. The CDR3 nucleotides read TGTGCCAGCAGTAGCCCGGGGGAGGCCTCCTACGAGCAGTACTTC.

CDR3 amino acids: CASSQVGGGVWQETQYF. In nucleotides, the CDR3 is TGCGCCAGCAGCCAAGTAGGGGGCGGGGTTTGGCAAGAGACCCAGTACTTC. The chain couples TRBV4-1 to TRBJ2-5, with D possibly being TRBD1 (7 bases). In germline, CDR1 is MGHRA, CDR2 YSYEKL. The CDR3 is 17 residues long. With 1 base removed from V and 2 bases from J, the gap between germline ends came to 17 bases.

The chain has TRBV7-9 and TRBJ2-7; a possible D gene is TRBD1 (6 bases). In germline, CDR1 is SEHNR, CDR2 FQNEAQ (reference sequence). This CDR3 comprises 13 residues. Trimming stripped 4 bases from V and 5 bases from J, with 12 bases between. For the CDR3, the DNA is TGTGCCAGCAGCTCCCCAGGGGCCAACGAGCAGTACTTC. Its protein product is CASSSPGANEQYF.

This clone is a singleton in its sample. The J gene is TRBJ2-1, the V gene TRBV10-3; TRBD2 agrees at 9 bases. The CDR3 is 13 residues long. Trimming took 7 bases from V and 3 from J; bases not matched to a gene: 1. Germline loops: CDR1 ENHRY, CDR2 SYGVKD. The CDR3 DNA reads as TGTGCCATCACAGCGGGGGGCTACAATGAGCAGTTCTTC. Its protein product is CAITAGGYNEQFF.

The chain carries TRBV11-2 and TRBJ1-1; D may be TRBD1 (5 bases). The CDR3 runs to 16 residues. From germline, CDR1 is SGHAT and CDR2 FQNNGV. The V and J ends lost 2 bases and 0 bases respectively, with 13 bases between them. DNA of the CDR3: TGTGCCAGCAGCTTATTAGGGGCCAGACTGAACACTGAAGCTTTCTTT. It yields the protein CASSLLGARLNTEAFF.

This chain uses TRBV6-5 with TRBJ1-2; TRBD1 matches 7 bases. Germline assignment: CDR1 MNHEY and CDR2 SVGAGI. The CDR3 has 15 residues. With V trimmed by 7 bases and J by 0 bases, 8 bases remained unmatched. The CDR3 DNA reads TGTGCCAGCACCAACCCAGACAGGGCTAACTATGGCTACACCTTC. As protein: CASTNPDRANYGYTF.

The chain carries TRBV7-9 and TRBJ2-1; 7 nucleotides line up with TRBD1. The CDR3 covers 16 residues. In germline, CDR1 is SEHNR, CDR2 FQNEAQ (reference sequence). With 5 bases clipped from V and 2 bases from J, the junction kept 9 bases outside the gene matches. CDR3 residues: CASSQRQGVTYNEQFF. The CDR3 DNA is TGTGCCAGCAGCCAGAGACAGGGTGTAACCTACAATGAGCAGTTCTTC.

This clone came up a few times. This rearrangement joins TRBV6-6 to TRBJ2-7; no reliable D call. The CDR3 covers 12 residues. Between the trimmed V and J ends, which lost 1 base and 7 bases, there was a span of 8 bases. CDR1 and CDR2 from the germline V gene are MNHNY and SVGAGI (reference sequence). CDR3 protein: CASSYLGLEQYF. CDR3 sequence (DNA): TGTGCCAGCAGTTACTTGGGCCTTGAGCAGTACTTC.

This clone was recorded a few times. The chain combines TRBV5-4 with TRBJ2-1; tentatively, D is TRBD1 (5 bases). The CDR3 is made up of 13 amino acids. The V end was cut by 8 bases, the J end by 0 bases, with 9 bases between. Per the germline V gene, CDR1 is SGHNT and CDR2 is YYREEE (reference sequence). DNA of the CDR3: TGTGCCAGTCAGACAGCCTCCTACAATGAGCAGTTCTTC. This gives the protein CASQTASYNEQFF.

This clone showed up just a few times. The V call is TRBV2, the J call TRBJ2-1; 7 bases are shared with TRBD1. The V gene end was trimmed by 11 bases and the J gene end by 2 bases; junction bases not matched to a gene: 9. CDR1 is SNHLY and CDR2 is FYNNEI in the germline V gene. The CDR3 totals 14 residues. As DNA, the CDR3 is TGTGCCGGAAGACAGGGATTAACCTACAATGAGCAGTTCTTC. Its protein is CAGRQGLTYNEQFF.

The rearrangement uses TRBV28 and TRBJ1-2; 7 bases fit TRBD1. The CDR3 contains 13 residues. Per germline, CDR1 MDHEN and CDR2 SYDVKM. V gave up 6 bases and J gave up 8 bases; unmatched junction bases: 9. In nucleotides, the CDR3 is TGTGCCAGCAGCCCAGACAGGGTACGCGGCTACACCTTC. Its translation is CASSPDRVRGYTF.

The V call is TRBV7-9, the J call TRBJ1-1, with D unclear. Germline values: CDR1 SEHNR, CDR2 FQNEAQ (reference sequence). The CDR3 totals 13 residues. Trimming took off 6 bases at V and 4 bases at J, with 12 bases between the two ends. The CDR3 sequence: CASRSGGFTEAFF. As DNA, the CDR3 is TGTGCCAGCAGGAGCGGAGGGTTCACTGAAGCTTTCTTT.

The V gene is TRBV29-1, the J gene TRBJ2-4; 7 nucleotides line up with TRBD1. This CDR3 region has 14 residues. Trimming removed 4 bases from V and 1 base from J; junction bases left unmatched: 4. The germline CDR1 and CDR2 sequences are SQVTM and ANQGSEA. CDR3 DNA: TGCAGCGTTGCAGGGGGTTTGGCCAAAAACATTCAGTACTTC. It codes for CSVAGGLAKNIQYF.

The chain couples TRBV5-4 to TRBJ1-1; D ambiguous. Germline lookup yields CDR1 SGHNT and CDR2 YYREEE (reference sequence). Trimming removed 5 bases at V and 6 bases at J, with 11 bases between. There are 12 residues in the CDR3. This CDR3 is CASSLNYAEAFF. Written as DNA, the CDR3 is TGTGCCAGCAGTCTCAACTACGCTGAAGCTTTCTTT.

The chain has TRBV6-5 and TRBJ2-7; tentative D call: TRBD1 (6 bases). There are 16 residues in the CDR3. V was pared by 3 bases and J by 2 bases, with 17 bases between. Germline loops: CDR1 MNHEY, CDR2 SVGAGI. The CDR3 here is CASSYQGTRQAYEQYF. CDR3 coding DNA: TGTGCCAGCAGTTATCAGGGTACGCGACAGGCCTACGAGCAGTACTTC.